Given below is one TCR beta chain in context. V gave up 6 bases and J gave up 3 bases; unmatched junction bases: 12. The CDR3 length is 16 residues. The germline CDR1 and CDR2 sequences are MNHEY and SMNVEV (reference sequence). The sample belongs to a study of blood T cell repertoires in COVID-19. Study overall: Collection of acute and convalescent COVID-19 samples took place in the United States, Italy and Spain. PBMCs, B-cell-depleted T cells, or T cells provided the cDNA or gDNA that made up the material.

Authors' processing steps: Estimates of nucleated cell counts were drawn from the amplification of reference gene primers. Repertoires were generated with immunoSEQ multiplex PCR, while TCRdb's copy carries only in-frame clones and drops some. V, J and clone size derive from that table, while D and trimming were established from the DNA sequence. The data show a few hundred thousand clones, with around nine tenths seen just once and approximately 6% held by the top ten. Sequenced sample: peripheral blood. This clonotype originated in a man in his fifties or sixties who had recovered from COVID-19. The rearrangement joins TRBV27 to TRBJ1-1; 8 bases map to TRBD1. The CDR3 DNA reads TGTGCCAGCAGCCGATCCTCAGGGGGCGAGTACACTGAAGCTTTCTTT. Translation gives CASSRSSGGEYTEAFF.